Following are 30 T cell receptor beta chains from one sample sequenced in a study of beta chain features in type 1 diabetes. Sequenced material consisted of expressed TCRB transcripts (all of the isolated RNA was reverse transcribed). The table came from immunoSEQ multiplex PCR; TCRdb's copy has only in-frame clones and leaves some out. The sample includes more than 300,000 clones, about 14% of them seen just once. The sequenced material came from naive CD4+ T cells from blood. The receptor source for this set is a woman younger than 30 in good health.

Comment on this clone: The sample contains more than one DNA sequence encoding this CDR3. The chain couples TRBV7-2 to TRBJ2-5, with unresolved D. The CDR3 sequence is 11 residues long. V was shortened by 8 bases and J by 2 bases, with 6 bases between the two germline ends. Germline CDR1 reads SGHTA; CDR2 reads FQGNSA. The CDR3 DNA reads as TGTGCCAGCTCCCTGCAAGAGACCCAGTACTTC. Protein product: CASSLQETQYF.

The rearrangement uses TRBV7-2 and TRBJ2-5, with D tentatively TRBD1 (5 bases). The germline CDR1 and CDR2 sequences are SGHTA and FQGNSA. This CDR3 is 14 amino acids long. The V gene lost 2 bases and the J gene lost 5 bases, with 12 bases spanning the gap. DNA for the CDR3: TGTGCCAGCAGCTTAATCAGGGTTCGGGAGACCCAGTACTTC. Its translation is CASSLIRVRETQYF.

V and J are TRBV30 and TRBJ2-5, with TRBD2 matching over 12 bases. The CDR3 consists of 15 residues. CDR1 GTSNPN and CDR2 SVGIG come from the germline V gene (reference sequence). V dropped 0 bases and J dropped 6; count of bases not matched to a gene: 5. The CDR3 reads CAWSVTSGRGQTQYF. DNA for the CDR3: TGTGCCTGGAGTGTGACTAGCGGGAGAGGGCAGACCCAGTACTTC.

CDR3 residues: CASRLRQGQNEQYF. CDR3 DNA sequence: TGTGCCAGCAGATTGAGACAGGGCCAGAACGAGCAGTACTTC. This chain joins TRBV7-2 and TRBJ2-7, with 7 bases aligning to TRBD1. Germline trimming cut 6 bases from V and 5 bases from J; bases unmatched to any gene: 10. This CDR3 contains 14 residues. Germline V gene lookup returns CDR1 SGHTA and CDR2 FQGNSA.

This clone was seen only a few times. This rearrangement joins TRBV18 to TRBJ2-7, with TRBD1 as a possible D gene (5 bases). Germline CDR1 is KGHSH and CDR2 is LQKENI. With 3 bases removed from V and 2 bases from J, the gap between germline ends came to 11 bases. The CDR3 is 14 residues long. DNA for the CDR3: TGTGCCAGCTCACCTTCAACAGGCACCTACGAGCAGTACTTC. It translates to CASSPSTGTYEQYF.

This clone was observed a few times. This chain links TRBV18 with TRBJ1-2; a weak D match, TRBD1 (5 bases). Germline CDR1 and CDR2: KGHSH and LQKENI. V was pared by 2 bases and J by 2 bases, with 12 bases between. There are 15 residues in the CDR3. The CDR3 spells CASSPEGVLNYGYTF. The CDR3 coding sequence is TGTGCCAGCTCACCAGAAGGGGTTCTCAACTATGGCTACACCTTC.

The genes are TRBV9 and TRBJ2-1, with 7 bases lining up with TRBD1. V lost 0 bases to trimming and J lost 7 bases; unmatched junction nucleotides: 4. Germline CDR1 SGDLS, CDR2 YYNGEE. The CDR3 extends over 14 amino acids. The DNA of the CDR3 is TGTGCCAGCAGCGTAGAGGGCAGGGGGAATGAGCAGTTCTTC. Translation: CASSVEGRGNEQFF.

A remark on this clone: Additional DNA sequences in this sample encode the identical CDR3. The chain recombines TRBV28 with TRBJ2-7; D is ambiguous. V lost 3 bases and J lost 4, with 4 bases in between. There are 11 residues in the CDR3. CDR1 and CDR2 (germline): MDHEN, SYDVKM. The CDR3 reads CASSLRYEQYF. As DNA, the CDR3 is TGTGCCAGCAGTTTGCGATACGAGCAGTACTTC. The full variable domain, with the rest looked up from reference TRBV28 and TRBJ2-7, is DVKVTQSSRYLVKRTGEKVFLECVQDMDHENMFWYRQDPGLGLRLIYFSYDVKMKEKGDIPEGYSVSREKKERFSLILESASTNQTSMYLCASSLRYEQYFGPGTRLTVT.

There are a few counts of this clone. This chain connects TRBV2 to TRBJ1-2; 7 nucleotides align to TRBD1. The V gene's germline CDR1 is SNHLY and CDR2 FYNNEI. The length of the CDR3 is 16 residues. Unmatched junction bases numbered 10, after V lost 5 bases and J lost 1 base. The CDR3 spells CASSSDRAARNYGYTF. CDR3 bases: TGTGCCAGCAGTTCCGACAGGGCGGCCCGTAACTATGGCTACACCTTC.

CDR3 nucleotides: TGTGCCAGCTCACCAATCGTGCGGCAGGGGATCTTGGATACGCAGTATTTT. Encoded protein: CASSPIVRQGILDTQYF. V and J are TRBV18 and TRBJ2-3; D is possibly TRBD1 (6 bases). The CDR3 extends over 17 amino acids. Germline loops: CDR1 KGHSH, CDR2 LQKENI. V gave up 2 bases and J gave up 6 bases, with 21 bases separating them.

CDR3 sequence: CASSSRGHTEAFF. Here the CDR3 DNA reads TGTGCCAGTAGTTCGAGGGGGCACACTGAAGCTTTCTTT. V gene TRBV19 combines with J gene TRBJ1-1; TRBD1 agrees at 7 bases. Germline V gene sequence: CDR1 LNHDA, CDR2 SQIVND (reference sequence). The CDR3 is made up of 13 amino acids. J gave up 3 bases and V 5 bases, and 3 bases lay outside the gene matches.

The chain is built from TRBV2 and TRBJ2-5; tentative D call: TRBD2 (6 bases). Germline V gene data show CDR1 as SNHLY and CDR2 as FYNNEI. The CDR3 sequence is 13 residues long. V was clipped by 4 bases and J by 4 bases, with 10 bases between them. The CDR3 region has the DNA TGTGCCAGCAGTGGACTAGTCGGAGAGACCCAGTACTTC. Its protein is CASSGLVGETQYF.

In its sample, this clone was seen a few times. The gene calls are TRBV7-9 and TRBJ2-5; D uncertain. CDR1 is SEHNR, CDR2 FQNEAQ, per germline (reference sequence). This CDR3 spans 12 amino acids. Trimming took off 5 bases at V and 5 bases at J, with 9 bases between the two ends. CDR3 sequence (DNA): TGTGCCAGCAGCCAAACCAGGGAGACCCAGTACTTC. This gives the protein CASSQTRETQYF.

The V call is TRBV19, the J call TRBJ1-5, with D hard to call. V lost 0 bases and J 2 bases, leaving 5 bases between the germline ends. Germline loops: CDR1 LNHDA, CDR2 SQIVND (reference sequence). The CDR3 sequence is 14 residues long. The CDR3 is CASSIEQGNQPQHF. CDR3 nucleotides: TGTGCCAGTAGTATAGAGCAGGGCAATCAGCCCCAGCATTTT.

V gene TRBV10-3 combines with J gene TRBJ2-5; 8 bases agree with TRBD1. Germline V lookup: CDR1 ENHRY, CDR2 SYGVKD. Trimming took 8 bases from V and 5 from J; bases not matched to a gene: 7. The CDR3 extends over 13 amino acids. The CDR3, as DNA: TGTGCCATCCAGGGTACAGGGGGGGAGACCCAGTACTTC. This encodes CAIQGTGGETQYF.

The genes are TRBV4-3 and TRBJ2-7; TRBD1 aligns across 9 bases. The V and J ends lost 4 bases and 3 bases, in that order; junction bases with no gene match: 13. This CDR3 comprises 17 residues. The V gene's germline CDR1 is LGHNA and CDR2 YSLEER. Here the CDR3 reads CASSPRYYGGQGYEQYF. DNA of the CDR3: TGCGCCAGCAGCCCCCGTTACTATGGGGGACAGGGCTACGAGCAGTACTTC.

The rearrangement joins TRBV18 to TRBJ2-1; 8 bases fit TRBD2. Germline V gene data show CDR1 as KGHSH and CDR2 as LQKENI. The CDR3 is 13 amino acids. V lost 3 bases and J lost 10; bases outside the gene matches: 5. In DNA, the CDR3 is TGTGCCAGCTCACCCCCAGCGGGAGCCGAGCAGTTCTTC. It translates to CASSPPAGAEQFF.

The V call is TRBV11-2, the J call TRBJ2-5, with TRBD2 matching 7 bases. CDR3 length: 16 amino acids. V shed 4 bases and J 4 bases; nucleotides not matched to a gene: 12. CDR1 and CDR2 from the germline V gene are SGHAT and FQNNGV. CDR3 protein: CASSYLSSGGVETQYF. The CDR3, as DNA: TGTGCCAGCAGCTACCTCTCTAGCGGAGGAGTAGAGACCCAGTACTTC.

V gene TRBV30 combines with J gene TRBJ2-1; maybe TRBD2 (6 bases). V dropped 3 bases and J dropped 0 bases, with 18 bases sitting between them. Germline CDR1 and CDR2: GTSNPN and SVGIG (reference sequence). The CDR3 runs 17 residues. The CDR3 nucleotides are TGTGCCTGGAGGAAATTCTATTTGGAGGGCTCCTACAATGAGCAGTTCTTC. Translation: CAWRKFYLEGSYNEQFF.

The chain carries TRBV19 and TRBJ2-6; 7 nucleotides match TRBD1. The CDR3 totals 13 residues. Trimming at V came to 9 bases and at J to 2 bases, leaving 1 base not matched to a gene. Germline values: CDR1 LNHDA, CDR2 SQIVND (reference sequence). CDR3: CASDRAGANVLTF. The CDR3 DNA reads TGTGCCAGCGACAGGGCTGGGGCCAACGTCCTGACTTTC.

A few counts support this clone. The chain joins TRBV11-1 to TRBJ2-1; tentative D call: TRBD2 (6 bases). In germline, CDR1 is SGHAT, CDR2 FQDESV (reference sequence). This CDR3 is built from 14 residues. V was pared by 6 bases and J by 8 bases, with 17 bases between. CDR3 bases: TGTGCCAGCAGGCCAGAACTAGCACGCGATGAGCAGTTCTTC. It translates to CASRPELARDEQFF.

The chain uses TRBV30 and TRBJ2-1; D is perhaps TRBD2 (5 bases). This CDR3 spans 15 amino acids. Trimming shortened V by 0 bases and J by 5 bases, and 14 bases separated the two germline ends. Germline V CDR1 and CDR2: GTSNPN, SVGIG (reference sequence). CDR3 amino acids: CAWSVLGRLHNEQFF. The CDR3 DNA reads TGTGCCTGGAGTGTTCTTGGCCGACTACACAATGAGCAGTTCTTC.

The chain couples TRBV6-6 to TRBJ1-1; TRBD1 matches 10 bases. The CDR3 totals 14 residues. Germline CDR1 reads MNHNY; CDR2 reads SVGAGI (reference sequence). With 5 bases clipped from V and 4 bases from J, the junction kept 4 bases outside the gene matches. The CDR3, as DNA: TGTGCCAGCAGTCTCGACAGGGGGCTCACTGAAGCTTTCTTT. Its protein product is CASSLDRGLTEAFF.

This sequence joins TRBV2 and TRBJ2-1; TRBD2 agrees at 8 bases. Germline CDR1 is SNHLY and CDR2 is FYNNEI. This CDR3 is built from 15 residues. The junction had 9 bases not matched to a gene; V was cut back by 6 bases and J by 5 bases. As DNA, the CDR3 is TGTGCCAGCAGGATGTTGACTAGCGCCAACAATGAGCAGTTCTTC. Encoded protein: CASRMLTSANNEQFF.

The chain is built from TRBV19 and TRBJ2-4, with TRBD1 matching over 8 bases. The trim removed 3 bases at V and 2 bases at J, leaving 9 bases unmatched. The CDR3 is 17 residues long. From germline, CDR1 is LNHDA and CDR2 SQIVND (reference sequence). CDR3 sequence reads: CASSIQRTGITKNIQYF. The CDR3 DNA reads TGTGCCAGTAGTATCCAAAGGACAGGGATAACCAAAAACATTCAGTACTTC.

The V call is TRBV7-9, the J call TRBJ2-1; 9 bases map to TRBD1. This CDR3 comprises 14 residues. Germline V CDR1 and CDR2: SEHNR, FQNEAQ (reference sequence). Trimming cost V 5 bases and J 5 bases; bases outside gene matches: 4. CDR3 protein: CASSPWTGDNEQFF. CDR3 DNA: TGTGCCAGCAGCCCATGGACAGGGGACAATGAGCAGTTCTTC.

This chain joins TRBV30 and TRBJ2-5; D might be TRBD1 (5 bases). V was trimmed by 0 bases and J by 9 bases, leaving 14 bases between them. This CDR3 has 13 residues. CDR1 and CDR2 (germline): GTSNPN, SVGIG (reference sequence). The CDR3 sequence is CAWSVGIEGAQYF. DNA of the CDR3: TGTGCCTGGAGTGTAGGGATAGAAGGGGCCCAGTACTTC.

The chain carries TRBV4-1 and TRBJ1-3; D remains unclear. The CDR3 has 14 residues. Looked up from germline, CDR1 is MGHRA and CDR2 is YSYEKL. V was clipped by 2 bases and J by 2 bases, with 7 bases between them. Written as DNA, the CDR3 is TGCGCCAGCAGCCAAACCGGGACTGGAAACACCATATATTTT. This gives the protein CASSQTGTGNTIYF.

In this sample, this clone turned up a few times. This chain joins TRBV29-1 and TRBJ2-2, with 13 bases identical to TRBD2. This CDR3 is built from 15 residues. CDR1 is SQVTM, CDR2 ANQGSEA, per germline. V shed 6 bases and J 0 bases; nucleotides not matched to a gene: 1. The CDR3 DNA reads TGCAGCGTCGGGACTAGCGGGACGAACACCGGGGAGCTGTTTTTT. Amino acids: CSVGTSGTNTGELFF.

The rearrangement links TRBV27 to TRBJ2-1, with 9 bases aligning to TRBD1. This CDR3 contains 20 residues. Germline V gene data show CDR1 as MNHEY and CDR2 as SMNVEV (reference sequence). V dropped 5 bases and J dropped 6; count of bases not matched to a gene: 23. This chain's CDR3 is CASSPQLIYAPGQGRNEQFF. CDR3 nucleotides: TGTGCCAGCAGTCCCCAGCTGATTTACGCGCCGGGACAGGGTCGCAATGAGCAGTTCTTC.